The 28 T cell receptor beta chains below were found in one sample sequenced in a study of T-cell memory formation after mild COVID-19. TCRdb re-analysed the 5' RACE reads in MiXCR, keeping a single row per CDR3 protein. The table includes hundreds of thousands of distinct CDR3 sequences, approximately 19% detected once. The source material was PBMCs or a T cell subset sorted from them (not recorded which). These receptors all come from an adult woman who had mild COVID-19 (a few samples of this study predate the infection). Cell type and time point are not known.

The chain is built from TRBV9 and TRBJ2-3; 7 bases match TRBD2. The trim removed 3 bases at V and 2 bases at J, leaving 6 bases unmatched. Germline V lookup: CDR1 SGDLS, CDR2 YYNGEE. This CDR3 is built from 15 residues. CDR3 sequence reads: CASSALGGNTDTQYF. CDR3 in DNA: TGTGCCAGCAGCGCGTTGGGGGGGAACACAGATACGCAGTATTTT.

This clonotype was counted only a few times. The CDR3 region has the DNA TGTGCCAGCAGCTTAGGCGGGGGGAGGAATGAGCAGTTCTTC. This encodes CASSLGGGRNEQFF. This chain uses TRBV11-3 with TRBJ2-1; 8 nucleotides line up with TRBD2. J lost 7 bases, V lost 1 base, and 3 bases had no gene match. Germline lookup yields CDR1 SGHNT and CDR2 YENEEA. The length of the CDR3 is 14 residues.

The table lists this clonotype with a few counts. The rearrangement uses TRBV13 and TRBJ1-2; no reliable D call. Trimming left V 3 bases short and J 4 bases short, with 6 bases between. The CDR3 sequence is 12 residues long. Germline V CDR1 and CDR2: PRHDT, FYEKMQ (reference sequence). CDR3 bases: TGTGCCAGCAGCTTGGCCTCCTATGGCTACACCTTC. This encodes CASSLASYGYTF. Supplemented by reference TRBV13 and TRBJ1-2, the full variable domain reads AAGVIQSPRHLIKEKRETATLKCYPIPRHDTVYWYQQGPGQDPQFLISFYEKMQSDKGSIPDRFSAQQFSDYHSELNMSSLELGDSALYFCASSLASYGYTFGSGTRLTVV.

This clonotype was detected a few times. This chain joins TRBV3-1 and TRBJ2-1; TRBD2 matches 11 bases. This CDR3 spans 17 amino acids. Germline V gives CDR1 LGHDT, CDR2 YNNKEL (reference sequence). V was pared by 5 bases and J by 5 bases, with 11 bases of the junction left unmatched. The CDR3 DNA reads as TGTGCCAGCAGCAACACCCGACTAGCGGGGAAAAACAATGAGCAGTTCTTC. As protein: CASSNTRLAGKNNEQFF.

The chain links TRBV7-3 to TRBJ2-1; either TRBD1 or TRBD2 may supply D (5 bases each). Trimming left V 5 bases short and J 4 bases short, with 12 bases between. The length of the CDR3 is 14 residues. Germline CDR1 is SGHTA and CDR2 is FQGTGA. The CDR3 protein is CASSPARGYNEQFF. The CDR3 DNA reads as TGTGCCAGCAGCCCCGCGAGGGGTTACAATGAGCAGTTCTTC. Full variable domain (remainder filled in from reference TRBV7-3 and TRBJ2-1): GAGVSQTPSNKVTEKGKYVELRCDPISGHTALYWYRQSLGQGPEFLIYFQGTGAADDSGLPNDRFFAVRPEGSVSTLKIQRTERGDSAVYLCASSPARGYNEQFFGPGTRLTVL.

This clonotype has a count of ten or more. The rearrangement joins TRBV7-2 to TRBJ2-1; 8 nucleotides agree with TRBD2. The CDR3 is made up of 15 amino acids. CDR1 and CDR2 (germline): SGHTA, FQGNSA. With 7 bases clipped from V and 9 bases from J, the junction kept 14 bases outside the gene matches. CDR3 DNA sequence: TGTGCCAGCACCCGAGACGTTAGCGGGATTGGTGAGCAGTTCTTC. Its translation is CASTRDVSGIGEQFF.

The chain combines TRBV6-5 with TRBJ2-1; tentative D call: TRBD2 (7 bases). V gave up 8 bases and J gave up 7 bases, with 15 bases separating them. CDR1 MNHEY and CDR2 SVGAGI come from the germline V gene. This CDR3 region has 13 residues. CDR3 nucleotides: TGTGCCAGCGGACTAGAGGGACATAATGAGCAGTTCTTC. Its translation is CASGLEGHNEQFF.

This clonotype was recorded a few times. The genes are TRBV18 and TRBJ2-3; tentative D call: TRBD2 (5 bases). The CDR3 extends over 16 amino acids. The V gene's germline CDR1 is KGHSH and CDR2 LQKENI. With 1 base removed from V and 8 bases from J, the gap between germline ends came to 19 bases. This CDR3 is CASSPRSPSLGGTQYF. CDR3 DNA: TGTGCCAGCTCACCACGAAGCCCATCCCTAGGAGGTACGCAGTATTTT.

The rearrangement uses TRBV20-1 and TRBJ1-1; D is unresolved. Looked up from germline, CDR1 is DFQATT and CDR2 is SNEGSKA (reference sequence). This CDR3 has 11 residues. V was shortened by 8 bases and J by 1 base, with 8 bases between the two germline ends. CDR3 nucleotide sequence: TGCAGTATAGGGAGGAACACTGAAGCTTTCTTT. It encodes CSIGRNTEAFF.

The chain links TRBV24-1 to TRBJ1-2; no definite D call. Deletions cut 5 bases from V and 1 base from J, with 10 bases between. Germline V gene sequence: CDR1 KGHDR, CDR2 SFDVKD. The CDR3 totals 14 residues. The CDR3 protein is CATSAGGGNYGYTF. DNA of the CDR3: TGTGCCACCAGTGCGGGAGGAGGTAACTATGGCTACACCTTC.

This clonotype was found a few times. The CDR3 nucleotides read TGCAGCGTTGAATCGACTAGTTCCAATGAGCAGTTCTTC. It translates to CSVESTSSNEQFF. The rearrangement links TRBV29-1 to TRBJ2-1, with a possible D match to TRBD2 (6 bases). This CDR3 spans 13 amino acids. Trimming shortened V by 2 bases and J by 6 bases, and 11 bases separated the two germline ends. Germline CDR1 reads SQVTM; CDR2 reads ANQGSEA.

Only a few counts were recorded for this clonotype. The genes are TRBV4-2 and TRBJ1-5; D is uncertain. V lost 0 bases, J lost 5 bases, and 11 bases lay in between. Germline CDR1 reads LGHNA; CDR2 reads YNFKEQ. The CDR3 spans 15 residues. The CDR3 reads CASSQDRNSDQPQHF. CDR3 DNA: TGTGCCAGCAGCCAAGACAGGAACTCCGATCAGCCCCAGCATTTT.

This chain links TRBV24-1 with TRBJ2-1; TRBD2 matches at 11 bases. J lost 0 bases, V lost 1 base, and 10 bases had no gene match. The CDR3 loop spans 20 amino acids. The germline V gene encodes CDR1 KGHDR and CDR2 SFDVKD. CDR3 region: CATSDFASGRTSSSYNEQFF. In nucleotides, the CDR3 is TGTGCCACCAGTGATTTCGCTAGCGGGAGGACGTCCAGCTCCTACAATGAGCAGTTCTTC.

This clonotype occurred a few times. This chain joins TRBV12-3 or TRBV12-4 and TRBJ1-3, with no clear D. This CDR3 spans 12 amino acids. V dropped 6 bases and J dropped 13 bases, with 16 bases sitting between them. The CDR3 here is CASRFSDQGIYF. The CDR3 nucleotides are TGTGCCAGCAGGTTCAGCGATCAAGGTATATATTTT.

This clonotype has only a few counts. The chain joins TRBV5-1 to TRBJ2-1; the D gene is possibly TRBD2 (6 bases). Germline lookup yields CDR1 SGHRS and CDR2 YFSETQ. The CDR3 is 13 residues long. Trimming left V 4 bases short and J 5 bases short, with 10 bases between. The CDR3 loop is CASSDWGDNEQFF. In DNA form, the CDR3 reads TGCGCCAGCAGCGATTGGGGGGACAATGAGCAGTTCTTC.

This rearrangement joins TRBV20-1 to TRBJ2-7; a possible D gene is TRBD2 (5 bases). V lost 0 bases, J lost 1 base, and 10 bases lay in between. Germline V gene sequence: CDR1 DFQATT, CDR2 SNEGSKA (reference sequence). The CDR3 totals 14 residues. In DNA form, the CDR3 reads TGCAGTGCTAGAGACCCACTAGGATCCTACGAGCAGTACTTC. Translating gives CSARDPLGSYEQYF.

V is TRBV4-3 and J is TRBJ1-1; possibly TRBD1 for D (5 bases). Between the trimmed V and J ends, which lost 1 base and 10 bases, there was a span of 19 bases. The CDR3 contains 15 residues. The V gene's germline CDR1 is LGHNA and CDR2 YSLEER. Here the CDR3 reads CASSQGPGGGLGAFF. CDR3 in DNA: TGCGCCAGCAGCCAAGGGCCGGGTGGGGGATTAGGAGCTTTCTTT.

The chain uses TRBV29-1 and TRBJ2-1, with 7 bases identical to TRBD2. CDR1 is SQVTM and CDR2 is ANQGSEA in the germline V gene. The CDR3 has 14 amino acids. Germline trimming cut 4 bases from V and 1 base from J; bases unmatched to any gene: 4. For the CDR3, the DNA is TGCAGCGTTGGCGGGAGAAGATCCTACAATGAGCAGTTCTTC. Translated: CSVGGRRSYNEQFF.

The chain is built from TRBV10-3 and TRBJ2-7; 11 bases are a match to TRBD2. Germline CDR1 reads ENHRY; CDR2 reads SYGVKD. With V trimmed by 10 bases and J by 3 bases, 8 bases remained unmatched. CDR3 length: 14 residues. CDR3: CATGTGTSGYEQYF. CDR3 DNA sequence: TGTGCCACCGGGACCGGGACTAGCGGCTACGAGCAGTACTTC.

This clonotype was seen a handful of times. The rearrangement links TRBV24-1 to TRBJ2-7; D gene uncertain. Germline CDR1 reads KGHDR; CDR2 reads SFDVKD. CDR3 length: 21 residues. Trimming pared 6 bases from V and 2 bases from J, leaving 34 bases between. The CDR3, as DNA: TGTGCCACCAGTCATGAAGCTCACCCCAGGAAAAGAATAGTATACACCTACGAGCAGTACTTC. It yields the protein CATSHEAHPRKRIVYTYEQYF.

This clonotype was counted a few times. V usage is TRBV29-1 and J usage is TRBJ2-7; no definite D call. The germline V gene encodes CDR1 SQVTM and CDR2 ANQGSEA. The germline V and J ends were trimmed by 0 bases and 4 bases, with 4 bases remaining between them. The CDR3 has 11 residues. The CDR3 nucleotides are TGCAGCGTTGAAGAACTTTACGAGCAGTACTTC. Protein sequence: CSVEELYEQYF.

The chain carries TRBV5-6 and TRBJ1-6, with D unclear. Germline CDR1 is SGHDT and CDR2 is YYEEEE. The CDR3 consists of 14 residues. Between the trimmed V and J ends, which lost 0 bases and 10 bases, there was a span of 11 bases. CDR3 in DNA: TGTGCCAGCAGCTTGGCCGAGGGAAAGTCACCCCTCCACTTT. It specifies CASSLAEGKSPLHF.

This clonotype was counted ten times or more. The chain links TRBV7-9 to TRBJ2-4, with D possibly being TRBD1 or TRBD2 (6 bases each). V lost 6 bases to trimming and J lost 0 bases, with 24 bases between them. Germline values: CDR1 SEHNR, CDR2 FQNEAQ (reference sequence). The CDR3 spans 19 residues. The CDR3 DNA reads as TGTGCCAGCAGTCAAGGGAGCCGGAGGGACACGGTAGCCAAAAACATTCAGTACTTC. Its translation: CASSQGSRRDTVAKNIQYF. Using reference TRBV7-9 and TRBJ2-4 for the parts outside the CDR3, the full variable domain is DTGVSQNPRHKITKRGQNVTFRCDPISEHNRLYWYRQTLGQGPEFLTYFQNEAQLEKSRLLSDRFSAERPKGSFSTLEIQRTEQGDSAMYLCASSQGSRRDTVAKNIQYFGAGTRLSVL.

J is TRBJ2-3 and V is TRBV7-9; a possible D gene is TRBD2 (5 bases). CDR1 is SEHNR and CDR2 is FQNEAQ in the germline V gene (reference sequence). Trimming took off 1 base at V and 4 bases at J, with 18 bases between the two ends. This CDR3 is built from 17 residues. The CDR3: CASSLGGGSVGADTQYF. The CDR3, as DNA: TGTGCCAGCAGCTTAGGTGGAGGAAGCGTCGGTGCAGATACGCAGTATTTT.

This rearrangement joins TRBV7-2 to TRBJ2-7; D is undetermined. The CDR3 covers 13 residues. From germline, CDR1 is SGHTA and CDR2 FQGNSA. V lost 5 bases to trimming and J lost 3 bases, with 11 bases between them. The chain's CDR3 is CASSTFGLYEQYF. CDR3 DNA sequence: TGTGCCAGCAGCACCTTTGGGCTCTACGAGCAGTACTTC.

V usage is TRBV6-6 and J usage is TRBJ1-4; D not resolved. CDR3 length equals 14 residues. Between the trimmed V and J ends, which lost 5 bases and 1 base, there was a span of 8 bases. Germline loops: CDR1 MNHNY, CDR2 SVGAGI (reference sequence). CDR3 sequence (DNA): TGTGCCAGCAGTCTGACGAGAACTAATGAAAAACTGTTTTTT. This encodes CASSLTRTNEKLFF.

The table lists this clonotype with a few counts. The rearrangement uses TRBV20-1 and TRBJ2-3, with 9 positions matching TRBD2. CDR1 is DFQATT, CDR2 SNEGSKA, per germline (reference sequence). Trimming cost V 6 bases and J 4 bases; bases outside gene matches: 5. The CDR3 is 13 residues long. As DNA, the CDR3 is TGCAGTGCCTATAGCGGGAGATCAGATACGCAGTATTTT. This gives the protein CSAYSGRSDTQYF.

J is TRBJ1-2 and V is TRBV25-1; D unclear. V shed 8 bases and J shed 8 bases, with 12 bases lying between them. Per germline, CDR1 MGHDK and CDR2 SYGVNS. The CDR3 extends over 11 amino acids. The CDR3 nucleotides are TGTGCCAGCCTCTCGGGTGTCGGCTACACCTTC. Translation gives CASLSGVGYTF.